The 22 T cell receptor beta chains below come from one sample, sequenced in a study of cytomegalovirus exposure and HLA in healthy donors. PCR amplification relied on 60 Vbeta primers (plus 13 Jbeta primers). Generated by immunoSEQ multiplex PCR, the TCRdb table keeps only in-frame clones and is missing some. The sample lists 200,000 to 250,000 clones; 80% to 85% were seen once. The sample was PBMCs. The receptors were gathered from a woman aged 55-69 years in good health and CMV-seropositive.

CDR3 sequence: CASSVRVEGYTF. The CDR3 bases are TGTGCCAGCAGCGTCAGGGTTGAGGGCTACACCTTC. V and J are TRBV7-9 and TRBJ1-2; D is possibly TRBD1 (5 bases). With 5 bases removed from V and 8 bases from J, the gap between germline ends came to 12 bases. The CDR3 has 12 residues. Germline V CDR1 and CDR2: SEHNR, FQNEAQ (reference sequence).

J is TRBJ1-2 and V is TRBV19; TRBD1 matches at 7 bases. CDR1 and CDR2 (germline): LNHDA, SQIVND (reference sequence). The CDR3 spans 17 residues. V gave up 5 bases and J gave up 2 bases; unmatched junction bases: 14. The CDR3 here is CASSPRVTGTINYGYTF. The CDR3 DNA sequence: TGTGCCAGTAGTCCCCGCGTGACAGGGACCATAAACTATGGCTACACCTTC.

CDR3 DNA: TGCGCCAGCAGCCAAGTAGCGGGAGGCCCCGGGGAGCTGTTTTTT. Translated, it gives CASSQVAGGPGELFF. The J gene is TRBJ2-2, the V gene TRBV4-1, with TRBD2 matching over 10 bases. The CDR3 sequence is 15 residues long. V trimming: 1 base; J trimming: 6 bases; junction bases outside the gene matches: 2. The V gene's germline CDR1 is MGHRA and CDR2 YSYEKL.

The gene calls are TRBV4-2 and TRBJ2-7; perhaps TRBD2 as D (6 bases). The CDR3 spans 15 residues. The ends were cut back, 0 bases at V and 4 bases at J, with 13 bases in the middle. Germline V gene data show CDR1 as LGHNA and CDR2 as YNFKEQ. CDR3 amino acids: CASSQDSLGSYEQYF. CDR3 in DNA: TGTGCCAGCAGCCAAGACTCCCTCGGGAGTTACGAGCAGTACTTC.

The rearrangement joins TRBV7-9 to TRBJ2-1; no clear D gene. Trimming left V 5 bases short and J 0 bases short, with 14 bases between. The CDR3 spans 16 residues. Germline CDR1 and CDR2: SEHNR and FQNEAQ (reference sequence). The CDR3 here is CASSPPGLGSYNEQFF. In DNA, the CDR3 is TGTGCCAGCAGCCCCCCCGGGTTAGGCTCCTACAATGAGCAGTTCTTC.

CDR3 sequence reads: CASSHQQGSEQYF. CDR3 nucleotides: TGTGCCAGCAGCCATCAACAGGGTTCCGAGCAGTACTTC. The chain combines TRBV28 with TRBJ2-7; perhaps TRBD1 as D (6 bases). V lost 6 bases to trimming and J lost 6 bases, with 15 bases between them. The CDR3 is made up of 13 amino acids. CDR1 MDHEN and CDR2 SYDVKM come from the germline V gene. Variable domain in full (rest from reference TRBV28 and TRBJ2-7): DVKVTQSSRYLVKRTGEKVFLECVQDMDHENMFWYRQDPGLGLRLIYFSYDVKMKEKGDIPEGYSVSREKKERFSLILESASTNQTSMYLCASSHQQGSEQYFGPGTRLTVT.

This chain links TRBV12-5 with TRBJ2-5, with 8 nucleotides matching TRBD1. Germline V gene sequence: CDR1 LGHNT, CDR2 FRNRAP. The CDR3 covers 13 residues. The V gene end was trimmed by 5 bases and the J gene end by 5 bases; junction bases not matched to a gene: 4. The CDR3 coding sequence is TGTGCTAGTGGTAGGACAGGGTGGGAGACCCAGTACTTC. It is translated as CASGRTGWETQYF.

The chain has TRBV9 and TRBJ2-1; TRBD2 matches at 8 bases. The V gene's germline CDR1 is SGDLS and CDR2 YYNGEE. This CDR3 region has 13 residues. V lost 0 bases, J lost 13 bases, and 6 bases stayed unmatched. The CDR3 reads CASSVGTSYGQFF. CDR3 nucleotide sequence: TGTGCCAGCAGCGTAGGGACTAGCTATGGCCAGTTCTTC.

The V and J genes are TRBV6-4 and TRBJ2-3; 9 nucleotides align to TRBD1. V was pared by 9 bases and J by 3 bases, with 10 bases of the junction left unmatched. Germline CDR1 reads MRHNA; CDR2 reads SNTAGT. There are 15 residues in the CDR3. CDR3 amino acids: CASSPKTGGTDTQYF. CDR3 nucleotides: TGTGCCAGTTCTCCTAAGACAGGGGGAACAGATACGCAGTATTTT.

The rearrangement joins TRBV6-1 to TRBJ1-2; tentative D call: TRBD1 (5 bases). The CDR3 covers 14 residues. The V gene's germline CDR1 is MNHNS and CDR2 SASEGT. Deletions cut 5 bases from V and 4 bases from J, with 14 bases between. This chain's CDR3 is CASSQTQGGYGYTF. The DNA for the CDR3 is TGTGCCAGCAGTCAGACCCAGGGTGGCTATGGCTACACCTTC.

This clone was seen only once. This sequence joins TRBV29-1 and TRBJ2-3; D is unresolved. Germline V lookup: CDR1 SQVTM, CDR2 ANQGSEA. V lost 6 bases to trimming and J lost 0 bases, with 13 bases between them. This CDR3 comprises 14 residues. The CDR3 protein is CSVAASTSTDTQYF. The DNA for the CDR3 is TGCAGCGTGGCGGCTTCCACGAGCACAGATACGCAGTATTTT.

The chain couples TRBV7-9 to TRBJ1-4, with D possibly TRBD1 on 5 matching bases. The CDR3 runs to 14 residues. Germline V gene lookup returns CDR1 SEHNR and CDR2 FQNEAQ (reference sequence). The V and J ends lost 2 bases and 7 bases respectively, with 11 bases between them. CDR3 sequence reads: CASSLQGWSEKLFF. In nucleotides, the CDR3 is TGTGCCAGCAGCTTACAGGGTTGGAGTGAAAAACTGTTTTTT.

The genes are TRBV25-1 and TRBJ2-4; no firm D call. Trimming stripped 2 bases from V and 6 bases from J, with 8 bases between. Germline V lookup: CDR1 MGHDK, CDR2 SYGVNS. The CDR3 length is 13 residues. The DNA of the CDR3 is TGTGCCAGCAGTGAACGCAGGCTAAACATTCAGTACTTC. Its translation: CASSERRLNIQYF.

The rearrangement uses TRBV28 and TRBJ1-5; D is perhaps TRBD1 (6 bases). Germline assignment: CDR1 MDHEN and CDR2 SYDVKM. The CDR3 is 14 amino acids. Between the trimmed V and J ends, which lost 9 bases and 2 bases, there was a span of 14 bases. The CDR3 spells CASDPQGGNQPQHF. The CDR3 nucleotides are TGTGCCAGTGATCCACAGGGAGGCAATCAGCCCCAGCATTTT.

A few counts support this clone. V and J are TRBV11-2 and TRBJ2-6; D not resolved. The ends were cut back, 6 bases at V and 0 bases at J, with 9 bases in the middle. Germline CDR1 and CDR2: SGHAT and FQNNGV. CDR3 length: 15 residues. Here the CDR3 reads CASRNIRSGANVLTF. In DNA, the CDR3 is TGTGCCAGCAGAAACATACGCTCTGGGGCCAACGTCCTGACTTTC.

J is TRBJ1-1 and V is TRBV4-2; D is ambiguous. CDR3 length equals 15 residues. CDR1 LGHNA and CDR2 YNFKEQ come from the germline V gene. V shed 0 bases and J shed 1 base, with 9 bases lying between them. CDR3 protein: CASSQDPGGNTEAFF. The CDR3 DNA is TGTGCCAGCAGCCAAGATCCGGGTGGGAACACTGAAGCTTTCTTT.

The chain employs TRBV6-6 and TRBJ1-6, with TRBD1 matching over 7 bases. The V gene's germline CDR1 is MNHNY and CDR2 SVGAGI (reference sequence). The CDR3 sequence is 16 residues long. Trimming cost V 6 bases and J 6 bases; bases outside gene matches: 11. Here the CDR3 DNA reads TGTGCCAGCAGGCAACCGGCCGGGACAGCTAATTCACCCCTCCACTTT. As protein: CASRQPAGTANSPLHF.

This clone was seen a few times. The CDR3, as DNA: TGTGCCAGCAGGATATCCAGGGGCACTGAAGCTTTCTTT. Encoded protein: CASRISRGTEAFF. The V and J genes are TRBV6-1 and TRBJ1-1; TRBD1 might be the D (6 bases). Germline V gene lookup returns CDR1 MNHNS and CDR2 SASEGT. V gave up 6 bases and J gave up 4 bases, with 12 bases separating them. There are 13 residues in the CDR3.

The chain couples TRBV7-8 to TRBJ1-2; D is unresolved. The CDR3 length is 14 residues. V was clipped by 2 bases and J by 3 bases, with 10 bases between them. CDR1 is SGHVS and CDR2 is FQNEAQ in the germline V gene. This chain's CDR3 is CASSLIVPDYGYTF. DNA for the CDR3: TGTGCCAGCAGCTTAATAGTACCGGACTATGGCTACACCTTC.

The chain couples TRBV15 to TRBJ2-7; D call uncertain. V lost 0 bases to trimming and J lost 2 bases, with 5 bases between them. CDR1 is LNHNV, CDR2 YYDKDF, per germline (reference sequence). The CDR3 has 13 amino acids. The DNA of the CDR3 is TGTGCCACCAGCAGAGATGGCACCTACGAGCAGTACTTC. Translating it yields CATSRDGTYEQYF.

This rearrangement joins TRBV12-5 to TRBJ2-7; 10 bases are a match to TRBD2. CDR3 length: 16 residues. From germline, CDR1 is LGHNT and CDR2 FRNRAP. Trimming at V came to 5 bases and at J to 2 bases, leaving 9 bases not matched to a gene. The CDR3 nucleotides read TGTGCTAGTGGTCAGACTACCGGGACTAGCGCCTACGAGCAGTACTTC. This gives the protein CASGQTTGTSAYEQYF. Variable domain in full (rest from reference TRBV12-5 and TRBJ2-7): DARVTQTPRHKVTEMGQEVTMRCQPILGHNTVFWYRQTMMQGLELLAYFRNRAPLDDSGMPKDRFSAEMPDATLATLKIQPSEPRDSAVYFCASGQTTGTSAYEQYFGPGTRLTVT.

CDR3 loop: CASSYSPELHTYEQYF. CDR3 sequence (DNA): TGTGCCAGCAGTTACTCACCTGAACTCCATACCTACGAGCAGTACTTC. This chain uses TRBV6-6 with TRBJ2-7, with D hard to call. The CDR3 length is 16 residues. Germline CDR1 is MNHNY and CDR2 is SVGAGI (reference sequence). The V end lost 0 bases, the J end lost 2 bases, and 14 bases lay between the germline ends.